The source of this T cell receptor beta chain is a study of blood T cell repertoires in COVID-19. Method: immunoSEQ multiplex PCR; TCRdb's copy keeps in-frame clones and lacks some. Among 150,000 to 200,000 clones listed, around four fifths were seen once. The sample consisted of PBMCs or T cells enriched from blood (not recorded which). This TCR derives from a woman in her fifties or sixties in a cohort exposed to, infected with or recovered from COVID-19 (not recorded which).

The CDR3 sequence: CASSSLAGGFNEQFF. The CDR3 nucleotides read TGTGCCAGCTCGAGTCTAGCGGGGGGTTTCAATGAGCAGTTCTTC. This chain joins TRBV2 and TRBJ2-1; 11 bases line up with TRBD2. In germline, CDR1 is SNHLY, CDR2 FYNNEI. V gave up 8 bases and J gave up 6 bases; unmatched junction bases: 9. CDR3 length equals 15 residues.